The 21 T cell receptor beta chains presented below share a single source sample, sequenced in a study of cytomegalovirus exposure and HLA in healthy donors. Primers: 60 Vbeta forward and 13 Jbeta reverse. Assay used: immunoSEQ multiplex PCR; TCRdb lists only in-frame clones, some missing. Among about 180,000 clones listed, 75% to 90% were seen once. Sequenced sample: PBMCs. Receptors were obtained from a girl aged 5-17 years in good health and CMV-seropositive.

This clone was picked up one time. The chain uses TRBV2 and TRBJ2-3; D perhaps matches TRBD1 (5 bases). Deletions cut 3 bases from V and 4 bases from J, with 17 bases between. The CDR3 has 16 residues. Germline V gene lookup returns CDR1 SNHLY and CDR2 FYNNEI. The CDR3 loop reads CASSDRGRRWADTQYF. In DNA, the CDR3 is TGTGCCAGCAGTGATAGGGGCAGGCGGTGGGCAGATACGCAGTATTTT.

This sequence joins TRBV6-6 and TRBJ1-3; TRBD1 aligns across 8 bases. Germline loops: CDR1 MNHNY, CDR2 SVGAGI (reference sequence). V dropped 5 bases and J dropped 0; count of bases not matched to a gene: 6. CDR3 length: 16 amino acids. The CDR3 loop is CASSAPTGVSGNTIYF. Written as DNA, the CDR3 is TGTGCCAGCAGTGCCCCGACAGGGGTCTCTGGAAACACCATATATTTT.

CDR3 residues: CASSFAGTSGNYEQYF. CDR3 coding DNA: TGTGCCAGCAGCTTTGCGGGGACTAGCGGGAACTACGAGCAGTACTTC. The rearrangement joins TRBV5-6 to TRBJ2-7, with TRBD2 matching 13 bases. There are 16 residues in the CDR3. V shed 2 bases and J 3 bases; nucleotides not matched to a gene: 5. Germline loops: CDR1 SGHDT, CDR2 YYEEEE.

This clone was seen just once. V and J are TRBV18 and TRBJ2-3; 9 positions agree with TRBD1. Germline CDR1 reads KGHSH; CDR2 reads LQKENI. This CDR3 region has 15 residues. V was clipped by 2 bases and J by 4 bases; unmatched bases: 4. The chain's CDR3 is CASSPMDRGADTQYF. The DNA for the CDR3 is TGTGCCAGCTCACCAATGGACAGGGGTGCAGATACGCAGTATTTT.

The chain has TRBV6-6 and TRBJ2-3, with D uncertain. The CDR3 consists of 15 residues. Trimming took off 2 bases at V and 2 bases at J, with 11 bases between the two ends. Germline V gene data show CDR1 as MNHNY and CDR2 as SVGAGI (reference sequence). The CDR3 DNA sequence: TGTGCCAGCAGTTACACTGGTAAAAACACAGATACGCAGTATTTT. It yields the protein CASSYTGKNTDTQYF.

The rearrangement uses TRBV10-1 and TRBJ1-5; no clear D gene. The CDR3 length is 12 residues. The germline V gene has CDR1 WNHNN and CDR2 SYGVQD (reference sequence). The V end was cut by 3 bases, the J end by 3 bases, with 3 bases between. For the CDR3, the DNA is TGCGCCAGCAGTGACTCCAATCAGCCCCAGCATTTT. Protein product: CASSDSNQPQHF.

CDR3 nucleotide sequence: TGTGCCAGCAGTTTATGGGCTAGCGGGCAAGAGACCCAGTACTTC. Translated: CASSLWASGQETQYF. This sequence joins TRBV27 and TRBJ2-5; 8 nucleotides match TRBD2. The V gene's germline CDR1 is MNHEY and CDR2 SMNVEV (reference sequence). After removal of 1 base from V and 2 bases from J, the junction contained 3 bases not matched to a gene. This CDR3 region has 15 residues.

The chain joins TRBV2 to TRBJ1-1, with 7 bases lining up with TRBD1. Trimming took 2 bases from V and 5 from J; bases not matched to a gene: 5. Per the germline V gene, CDR1 is SNHLY and CDR2 is FYNNEI. The CDR3 spans 14 residues. CDR3 bases: TGTGCCAGCAGTGAAAAGGGGGCGGGAACTGAAGCTTTCTTT. Protein sequence: CASSEKGAGTEAFF.

This clone counts as medium-sized. The V call is TRBV10-1, the J call TRBJ1-1; D perhaps matches TRBD1 (6 bases). Trimming pared 2 bases from V and 1 base from J, leaving 8 bases between. CDR1 and CDR2 from the germline V gene are WNHNN and SYGVQD (reference sequence). The length of the CDR3 is 14 residues. CDR3 region: CASSEAGANTEAFF. The CDR3 coding sequence is TGCGCCAGCAGTGAGGCGGGGGCGAACACTGAAGCTTTCTTT.

This chain uses TRBV10-3 with TRBJ2-3, with D possibly TRBD1 on 6 matching bases. Trimming took off 2 bases at V and 2 bases at J, with 8 bases between the two ends. The V gene's germline CDR1 is ENHRY and CDR2 SYGVKD. This CDR3 is 14 amino acids long. CDR3 sequence (DNA): TGTGCCATCAGTGAGCGGGACAACACAGATACGCAGTATTTT. Translated: CAISERDNTDTQYF.

The chain has TRBV5-6 and TRBJ1-2; D remains unclear. The CDR3 is 14 residues long. The ends were cut back, 1 base at V and 3 bases at J, with 10 bases in the middle. Per the germline V gene, CDR1 is SGHDT and CDR2 is YYEEEE. The CDR3 loop reads CASSLPPQHYGYTF. Written as DNA, the CDR3 is TGTGCCAGCAGCTTGCCCCCACAGCACTATGGCTACACCTTC.

This clone has only a few counts. This sequence joins TRBV7-3 and TRBJ2-1; D possibly corresponds to TRBD1 (7 bases). Trimming shortened V by 6 bases and J by 1 base, and 16 bases separated the two germline ends. Germline CDR1 SGHTA, CDR2 FQGTGA. This CDR3 contains 16 residues. The CDR3 region is CASRRDSFTSYNEQFF. The CDR3 DNA reads TGTGCCAGCAGGCGGGACAGCTTCACTTCCTACAATGAGCAGTTCTTC.

The rearrangement uses TRBV29-1 and TRBJ1-2, with D possibly TRBD1 on 6 matching bases. Between the trimmed V and J ends, which lost 8 bases and 2 bases, there was a span of 9 bases. This CDR3 has 11 amino acids. CDR1 and CDR2 from the germline V gene are SQVTM and ANQGSEA. CDR3 loop: CSSDRNYGYTF. The CDR3 nucleotides read TGCAGCTCGGACAGAAACTATGGCTACACCTTC.

The chain carries TRBV10-3 and TRBJ2-1; 13 positions match TRBD2. V gave up 6 bases and J gave up 10 bases; unmatched junction bases: 6. The CDR3 is 14 residues long. Per the germline V gene, CDR1 is ENHRY and CDR2 is SYGVKD. CDR3 loop: CAIRTSGRNSEQFF. CDR3 bases: TGTGCCATCAGGACTAGCGGGAGGAATTCAGAGCAGTTCTTC.

The J gene is TRBJ1-1, the V gene TRBV27, with D perhaps matching TRBD1 (6 bases). This CDR3 is built from 13 residues. Trimming left V 6 bases short and J 1 base short, with 9 bases between. Germline CDR1 is MNHEY and CDR2 is SMNVEV (reference sequence). The CDR3 DNA reads as TGTGCCAGCAGCTGGACAGAGAACACTGAAGCTTTCTTT. It translates to CASSWTENTEAFF.

This clone was seen a few times. The chain uses TRBV7-9 and TRBJ1-1; D unresolved. The CDR3 length is 15 residues. V dropped 1 base and J dropped 0 bases, with 9 bases sitting between them. The germline V gene encodes CDR1 SEHNR and CDR2 FQNEAQ (reference sequence). This CDR3 is CASSLVTAMNTEAFF. The CDR3 DNA reads as TGTGCCAGCAGCTTAGTTACAGCAATGAACACTGAAGCTTTCTTT.

This clone has only one observation. This chain joins TRBV7-2 and TRBJ2-7; the D gene is possibly TRBD1 (6 bases). CDR1 is SGHTA, CDR2 FQGNSA, per germline. V lost 5 bases, J lost 3 bases, and 11 bases lay in between. There are 13 residues in the CDR3. Here the CDR3 reads CASSKWTDYEQYF. In DNA form, the CDR3 reads TGTGCCAGCAGCAAATGGACAGACTACGAGCAGTACTTC.

CDR3 region: CASSLDPRGTTDTQYF. In DNA form, the CDR3 reads TGCGCCAGCAGCTTGGACCCTAGGGGGACCACAGATACGCAGTATTTT. V and J are TRBV5-1 and TRBJ2-3; possibly TRBD1 for D (6 bases). Looked up from germline, CDR1 is SGHRS and CDR2 is YFSETQ. The CDR3 totals 16 residues. The V gene lost 0 bases and the J gene lost 2 bases, with 13 bases spanning the gap. Variable domain in full (rest from reference TRBV5-1 and TRBJ2-3): KAGVTQTPRYLIKTRGQQVTLSCSPISGHRSVSWYQQTPGQGLQFLFEYFSETQRNKGNFPGRFSGRQFSNSRSEMNVSTLELGDSALYLCASSLDPRGTTDTQYFGPGTRLTVL.

V is TRBV19 and J is TRBJ1-4; maybe TRBD1 (5 bases). Germline lookup yields CDR1 LNHDA and CDR2 SQIVND (reference sequence). This CDR3 region has 12 residues. Trimming cost V 7 bases and J 5 bases, with 8 bases left between them. The CDR3 DNA reads as TGTGCCAGTAACCGGGGGAATGAAAAACTGTTTTTT. Translation: CASNRGNEKLFF.

This chain links TRBV5-4 with TRBJ2-1, with D possibly TRBD2 on 5 matching bases. The germline V and J ends were trimmed by 3 bases and 8 bases, with 18 bases remaining between them. Germline CDR1 reads SGHNT; CDR2 reads YYREEE (reference sequence). This CDR3 has 15 amino acids. CDR3 in amino acids: CASSYAVGGYDEQFF. The CDR3 nucleotides are TGTGCCAGCAGCTACGCCGTTGGAGGCTATGATGAGCAGTTCTTC.

The chain has TRBV4-1 and TRBJ2-3; TRBD1 agrees at 7 bases. The germline gives CDR1 MGHRA, CDR2 YSYEKL. This CDR3 comprises 17 residues. Trimming removed 3 bases from V and 5 bases from J; junction bases left unmatched: 14. DNA of the CDR3: TGCGCCAGCAGCCAGACCGACTTGGACAGGAGAGGAGATACGCAGTATTTT. The encoded protein is CASSQTDLDRRGDTQYF.